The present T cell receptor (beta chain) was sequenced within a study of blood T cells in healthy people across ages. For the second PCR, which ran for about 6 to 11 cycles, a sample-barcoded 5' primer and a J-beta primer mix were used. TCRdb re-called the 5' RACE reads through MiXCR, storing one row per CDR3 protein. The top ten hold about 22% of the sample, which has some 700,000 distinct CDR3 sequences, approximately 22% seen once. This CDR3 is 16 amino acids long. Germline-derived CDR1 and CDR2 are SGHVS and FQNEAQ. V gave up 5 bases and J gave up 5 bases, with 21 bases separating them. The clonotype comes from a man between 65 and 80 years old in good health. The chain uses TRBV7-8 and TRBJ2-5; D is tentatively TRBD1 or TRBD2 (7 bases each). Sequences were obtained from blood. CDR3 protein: CASSARDSREVETQYF. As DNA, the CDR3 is TGTGCCAGCAGCGCAAGGGACAGTCGGGAGGTGGAGACCCAGTACTTC.